This passage covers 24 T cell receptor beta chains from one sample sequenced in a study of cytomegalovirus exposure and HLA in healthy donors. The PCR contained 60 Vbeta and 13 Jbeta primers. Here immunoSEQ multiplex PCR was the method, and the copy in TCRdb shows in-frame clones only, minus some. The repertoire holds some 130,000 clones, with 70% to 85% as singletons. The sequencing input was PBMCs. The receptors were gathered from a boy between 2 and 10 years old in good health and CMV-seronegative.

The chain recombines TRBV12-5 with TRBJ2-1; 13 bases fit TRBD2. From germline, CDR1 is LGHNT and CDR2 FRNRAP. CDR3 length: 20 residues. J gave up 3 bases and V 3 bases, and 14 bases lay outside the gene matches. The CDR3: CASGFRRLGTSGEDYNEQFF. Written as DNA, the CDR3 is TGTGCTAGTGGTTTCCGAAGACTTGGGACTAGCGGGGAGGACTACAATGAGCAGTTCTTC. Using reference TRBV12-5 and TRBJ2-1 for the parts outside the CDR3, the full variable domain is DARVTQTPRHKVTEMGQEVTMRCQPILGHNTVFWYRQTMMQGLELLAYFRNRAPLDDSGMPKDRFSAEMPDATLATLKIQPSEPRDSAVYFCASGFRRLGTSGEDYNEQFFGPGTRLTVL.

V usage is TRBV27 and J usage is TRBJ1-5, with a weak D call TRBD1 (5 bases). Trimming pared 8 bases from V and 1 base from J, leaving 12 bases between. The CDR3 spans 14 residues. Germline V gene data show CDR1 as MNHEY and CDR2 as SMNVEV (reference sequence). The CDR3 here is CASGYRQSNQPQHF. The DNA of the CDR3 is TGTGCCAGCGGATACCGACAGAGCAATCAGCCCCAGCATTTT.

J is TRBJ2-5 and V is TRBV29-1; the match to TRBD1 covers 8 bases. From germline, CDR1 is SQVTM and CDR2 ANQGSEA. This CDR3 is built from 15 residues. The J segment lost 5 bases and the V segment lost 6 bases, leaving 14 bases of the junction unmatched. Here the CDR3 reads CSVYPTGGNWETQYF. Written as DNA, the CDR3 is TGCAGCGTCTACCCTACAGGGGGAAATTGGGAGACCCAGTACTTC.

The gene calls are TRBV18 and TRBJ1-3; D not certain. Trimming took off 2 bases at V and 0 bases at J, with 11 bases between the two ends. Germline assignment: CDR1 KGHSH and CDR2 LQKENI. CDR3 length: 16 residues. CDR3 bases: TGTGCCAGCTCACCATTCGAGCTACGCTCTGGAAACACCATATATTTT. This sequence encodes CASSPFELRSGNTIYF.

The chain joins TRBV7-6 to TRBJ2-4; no clear D. From germline, CDR1 is SGHVS and CDR2 FNYEAQ. CDR3 size: 14 residues. Trimming pared 7 bases from V and 1 base from J, leaving 11 bases between. CDR3 nucleotide sequence: TGTGCCAGCATCCCCGTGGAGGCCAAAAACATTCAGTACTTC. Translating it yields CASIPVEAKNIQYF.

The chain joins TRBV11-2 to TRBJ1-4; D gene unclear. The CDR3 consists of 14 residues. The germline V gene has CDR1 SGHAT and CDR2 FQNNGV. Between the trimmed V and J ends, which lost 0 bases and 8 bases, there was a span of 10 bases. CDR3 region: CASSLEAVYEKLFF. The CDR3 DNA reads as TGTGCCAGCAGCTTAGAGGCAGTATACGAAAAACTGTTTTTT. Full variable domain (remainder filled in from reference TRBV11-2 and TRBJ1-4): EAGVAQSPRYKIIEKRQSVAFWCNPISGHATLYWYQQILGQGPKLLIQFQNNGVVDDSQLPKDRFSAERLKGVDSTLKIQPAKLEDSAVYLCASSLEAVYEKLFFGSGTQLSVL.

This clone was seen only once. The rearrangement uses TRBV27 and TRBJ1-5; no reliable D call. This CDR3 spans 13 amino acids. Trimming took 2 bases from V and 4 from J, leaving 6 bases between them. Germline V gene lookup returns CDR1 MNHEY and CDR2 SMNVEV (reference sequence). The CDR3 DNA follows: TGTGCCAGCAGTTTAGCGCTGAATCAGCCCCAGCATTTT. Protein: CASSLALNQPQHF.

DNA of the CDR3: TGTGCCAGCAGTTCCCAGGGAGGGGGAAGCGAGGCCAAAAACATTCAGTACTTC. It codes for CASSSQGGGSEAKNIQYF. The chain links TRBV27 to TRBJ2-4; D possibly corresponds to TRBD2 (7 bases). Germline CDR1 is MNHEY and CDR2 is SMNVEV (reference sequence). This CDR3 spans 18 amino acids. V was cut by 4 bases and J by 1 base, with 20 bases left in between.

This sequence joins TRBV5-4 and TRBJ2-5; 7 positions match TRBD2. The V and J ends lost 4 bases and 5 bases, in that order; junction bases with no gene match: 8. Germline V gives CDR1 SGHNT, CDR2 YYREEE (reference sequence). The length of the CDR3 is 14 residues. In DNA, the CDR3 is TGTGCCAGCAGCCCGCCTAGCGGAAGTGAGACCCAGTACTTC. It specifies CASSPPSGSETQYF.

The gene calls are TRBV19 and TRBJ2-7; D unresolved. CDR3 length: 21 residues. Trimming removed 0 bases from V and 4 bases from J, with 31 bases in between. The germline V gene encodes CDR1 LNHDA and CDR2 SQIVND (reference sequence). CDR3 sequence reads: CASSIDFRGLTFSLLTYEQYF. CDR3 in DNA: TGTGCCAGTAGTATAGATTTTAGAGGCCTCACCTTTTCACTTCTTACTTACGAGCAGTACTTC.

The chain uses TRBV7-9 and TRBJ1-2, with TRBD1 identical over 10 bases. This CDR3 has 15 residues. The J segment lost 3 bases and the V segment lost 4 bases, leaving 5 bases of the junction unmatched. The V gene's germline CDR1 is SEHNR and CDR2 FQNEAQ (reference sequence). CDR3 bases: TGTGCCAGCAGCTCGGGACAGGGGAAGGACTATGGCTACACCTTC. Translating it yields CASSSGQGKDYGYTF.

The CDR3 is CASRPGQGLNYEQYF. CDR3 sequence (DNA): TGTGCCAGCAGGCCAGGACAGGGACTCAACTACGAGCAGTACTTC. J is TRBJ2-7 and V is TRBV27; 8 bases fit TRBD1. In germline, CDR1 is MNHEY, CDR2 SMNVEV (reference sequence). With V trimmed by 6 bases and J by 3 bases, 10 bases remained unmatched. The CDR3 runs 15 residues.

CDR3 coding DNA: TGTGCCAGCAGCTCCTACAGGTTCCAAGAGACCCAGTACTTC. Its translation: CASSSYRFQETQYF. This rearrangement joins TRBV6-5 to TRBJ2-5; a possible D gene is TRBD1 (5 bases). The CDR3 length is 14 residues. Trimming took off 6 bases at V and 1 base at J, with 12 bases between the two ends. Germline V lookup: CDR1 MNHEY, CDR2 SVGAGI.

V is TRBV2 and J is TRBJ1-2, with D uncertain. Looked up from germline, CDR1 is SNHLY and CDR2 is FYNNEI. Trimming removed 9 bases at V and 4 bases at J, with 12 bases between. The CDR3 loop spans 12 amino acids. The CDR3 loop is CARSTTSYGYTF. The CDR3 coding sequence is TGTGCCAGATCGACTACCTCCTATGGCTACACCTTC.

The chain joins TRBV5-1 to TRBJ1-1; D unclear. The CDR3 length is 11 residues. V was pared by 3 bases and J by 11 bases, with 11 bases between. The V gene's germline CDR1 is SGHRS and CDR2 YFSETQ. CDR3 DNA: TGCGCCAGCAGCTCGGATGGAGCGGCTTTCTTT. This sequence encodes CASSSDGAAFF.

This clone appeared a single time. V and J are TRBV5-4 and TRBJ1-3; D call uncertain. The CDR3 totals 15 residues. Germline values: CDR1 SGHNT, CDR2 YYREEE (reference sequence). V was shortened by 0 bases and J by 0 bases, with 7 bases between the two germline ends. CDR3 DNA sequence: TGTGCCAGCAGCTTGGCCCACAGCTCTGGAAACACCATATATTTT. Translating it yields CASSLAHSSGNTIYF.

This chain uses TRBV5-6 with TRBJ1-5, with D perhaps TRBD1 (5 bases). The germline gives CDR1 SGHDT, CDR2 YYEEEE. V shed 4 bases and J shed 4 bases, with 12 bases lying between them. The CDR3 has 14 amino acids. CDR3 amino acids: CASSQNGGNQPQHF. The CDR3, as DNA: TGTGCCAGCAGCCAGAATGGGGGGAATCAGCCCCAGCATTTT.

The J gene is TRBJ2-2, the V gene TRBV5-5; D unclear. The CDR3 runs 17 residues. CDR1 and CDR2 from the germline V gene are SGHKS and YYEKEE (reference sequence). V gave up 4 bases and J gave up 5 bases, with 21 bases separating them. CDR3 DNA sequence: TGTGCCAGCAGCCTCTTTATACTCGCCCAATCAACCGGGGAGCTGTTTTTT. Its translation is CASSLFILAQSTGELFF.

This rearrangement joins TRBV10-3 to TRBJ2-5, with 10 bases fitting TRBD2. The germline gives CDR1 ENHRY, CDR2 SYGVKD. This CDR3 region has 17 residues. V lost 0 bases, J lost 3 bases, and 7 bases stayed unmatched. DNA for the CDR3: TGTGCCATCAGTGAGTCGTCCGCTAGCGGGAGTAAAGAGACCCAGTACTTC. Amino acid sequence: CAISESSASGSKETQYF.

In its sample, this clone was seen a few times. As DNA, the CDR3 is TGTGCCAGCAGTGATGGAAGGGGAAATTCACCCCTCCACTTT. As protein: CASSDGRGNSPLHF. The chain has TRBV6-4 and TRBJ1-6, with D perhaps TRBD1 (5 bases). The germline gives CDR1 MRHNA, CDR2 SNTAGT. The V gene lost 3 bases and the J gene lost 7 bases, with 10 bases spanning the gap. This CDR3 contains 14 residues.

This chain connects TRBV19 to TRBJ1-2; D uncertain. The CDR3 contains 13 residues. Per the germline V gene, CDR1 is LNHDA and CDR2 is SQIVND (reference sequence). V lost 6 bases to trimming and J lost 3 bases, with 11 bases between them. DNA for the CDR3: TGTGCCAGTAGACTCAGGTTAGACTATGGCTACACCTTC. Residues: CASRLRLDYGYTF.

This chain joins TRBV6-6 and TRBJ1-6; no clear D. Trimming shortened V by 11 bases and J by 0 bases, and 14 bases separated the two germline ends. Germline CDR1 is MNHNY and CDR2 is SVGAGI (reference sequence). The CDR3 length is 15 residues. CDR3 DNA sequence: TGTGCCTCTAGTTTTCAGAGCTCCTATAATTCACCCCTCCACTTT. Its protein is CASSFQSSYNSPLHF.

The chain employs TRBV7-6 and TRBJ2-7; D uncertain. Germline V gene lookup returns CDR1 SGHVS and CDR2 FNYEAQ. CDR3 length: 15 amino acids. The V gene lost 6 bases and the J gene lost 0 bases, with 15 bases spanning the gap. The CDR3 nucleotides read TGTGCCAGCAGGGGCTATCAATCGAGCTCCTACGAGCAGTACTTC. Amino acid sequence: CASRGYQSSSYEQYF.

About this clone itself: The junction departs from germline at one end; a sequencing error may be responsible. Other nucleotide sequences from this sample produce the same CDR3. The genes are TRBV29-1 and TRBJ1-2; the D gene is possibly TRBD1 (6 bases). Germline lookup yields CDR1 SQVTM and CDR2 ANQGSEA. The CDR3 extends over 12 amino acids. The CDR3 DNA sequence: TGCAGCGTTCTACAGGGAAACTACGGCTACACCTTC. Residues: CSVLQGNYGYTF.